Presented here are 17 T cell receptor beta chains from one specimen sequenced in a study of blood T cell repertoires in COVID-19. The repertoire was sequenced with immunoSEQ multiplex PCR; TCRdb's copy has only in-frame clones and lacks some. The table lists 90,000 to 100,000 clones, around four fifths of them singletons, with under 11% in the top ten. The sample comprised peripheral blood. These receptors were collected from a man in his 70s with acute or convalescent COVID-19.

V gene TRBV7-8 combines with J gene TRBJ1-2; TRBD1 is a possible D gene (6 bases). V lost 2 bases and J lost 7, with 20 bases in between. This CDR3 has 16 amino acids. In germline, CDR1 is SGHVS, CDR2 FQNEAQ. This chain's CDR3 is CASSLQNRDFPVGYTF. CDR3 DNA sequence: TGTGCCAGCAGCTTACAAAACAGGGATTTCCCCGTTGGCTACACCTTC.

The rearrangement uses TRBV3-1 (or the pseudogene TRBV3-2) and TRBJ2-3; D possibly corresponds to TRBD1 (5 bases). This CDR3 has 15 residues. V shed 0 bases and J shed 6 bases, with 13 bases lying between them. Germline V gives CDR1 LGHDT, CDR2 YNNKEL (reference sequence). The CDR3, as DNA: TGTGCCAGCAGCCAAGAACGGCGGACATTCGATACGCAGTATTTT. Protein sequence: CASSQERRTFDTQYF.

In this sample, this clone turned up a few times. This CDR3 reads CASRRTGLNTEAFF. Written as DNA, the CDR3 is TGTGCCAGCCGCCGAACGGGATTGAACACTGAAGCTTTCTTT. This chain uses TRBV13 with TRBJ1-1, with D unresolved. The CDR3 sequence is 14 residues long. V dropped 8 bases and J dropped 0 bases, with 13 bases sitting between them. CDR1 and CDR2 (germline): PRHDT, FYEKMQ (reference sequence).

The gene calls are TRBV19 and TRBJ1-1; D remains unclear. CDR3 length: 9 amino acids. V was shortened by 7 bases and J by 13 bases, with 10 bases between the two germline ends. Germline CDR1 is LNHDA and CDR2 is SQIVND (reference sequence). CDR3 DNA sequence: TGTGCCAGTACTAGAGGAAGTTTCTTT. It is translated as CASTRGSFF.

J is TRBJ2-3 and V is TRBV24-1, with 9 bases that match TRBD2. V trimming: 5 bases; J trimming: 5 bases; junction bases outside the gene matches: 4. The CDR3 is 14 residues long. Germline CDR1 and CDR2: KGHDR and SFDVKD. The CDR3 nucleotides read TGTGCCACCAGTGGGGCGGGAGGGCGAGATACGCAGTATTTT. Residues: CATSGAGGRDTQYF.

The chain couples TRBV5-1 to TRBJ1-5; TRBD1 might be the D (6 bases). V gave up 0 bases and J gave up 2 bases, with 9 bases separating them. The CDR3 runs to 15 residues. The germline V gene encodes CDR1 SGHRS and CDR2 YFSETQ. CDR3 loop: CASSLGAGGNQPQHF. The CDR3 bases are TGCGCCAGCAGCTTGGGCGCAGGGGGCAATCAGCCCCAGCATTTT.

The V gene is TRBV25-1, the J gene TRBJ2-3; 12 nucleotides agree with TRBD2. Germline V gene lookup returns CDR1 MGHDK and CDR2 SYGVNS. The CDR3 contains 15 residues. V shed 9 bases, J shed 5 bases, and the junction held 9 bases outside the gene matches. CDR3 protein: CASTTSGRHEDTQYF. The CDR3 coding sequence is TGTGCCAGTACCACTAGCGGGAGGCATGAAGATACGCAGTATTTT.

CDR3 region: CASSQGATDTQYF. In DNA form, the CDR3 reads TGTGCTAGTTCACAGGGGGCAACAGATACGCAGTATTTT. This chain uses TRBV12-5 with TRBJ2-3; 9 nucleotides line up with TRBD1. Trimming took 8 bases from V and 3 from J; bases not matched to a gene: 3. CDR1 and CDR2 from the germline V gene are LGHNT and FRNRAP. This CDR3 is 13 amino acids long.

This chain joins TRBV10-3 and TRBJ2-3; TRBD2 agrees at 8 bases. Germline values: CDR1 ENHRY, CDR2 SYGVKD. The CDR3 has 18 amino acids. V shed 5 bases and J 6 bases; nucleotides not matched to a gene: 19. DNA for the CDR3: TGTGCCATCAGTCCAATGACTAGCGCGGGGTCACGAGGGGATACGCAGTATTTT. Translated: CAISPMTSAGSRGDTQYF.

The V call is TRBV3-1 (or the pseudogene TRBV3-2), the J call TRBJ2-1; 10 positions match TRBD2. The V segment lost 4 bases and the J segment 7 bases; nucleotides outside the gene matches: 7. The CDR3 totals 15 residues. CDR1 LGHDT and CDR2 YNNKEL come from the germline V gene (reference sequence). CDR3 residues: CASSPSAGGKNEQFF. CDR3 coding DNA: TGTGCCAGCAGCCCCTCAGCGGGAGGGAAGAATGAGCAGTTCTTC.

The chain joins TRBV5-5 to TRBJ2-1; 11 positions match TRBD1. This CDR3 has 16 residues. Germline V gene data show CDR1 as SGHKS and CDR2 as YYEKEE (reference sequence). Trimming at V came to 1 base and at J to 7 bases, leaving 7 bases not matched to a gene. The CDR3 DNA sequence: TGTGCCAGCAGCTTGTTAGCGGACAGGGGGCTAAATGAGCAGTTCTTC. Translation: CASSLLADRGLNEQFF.

The chain couples TRBV5-5 to TRBJ2-7; 7 bases are a match to TRBD2. The V segment lost 4 bases and the J segment 2 bases; nucleotides outside the gene matches: 12. The CDR3 is 16 amino acids. The germline V gene encodes CDR1 SGHKS and CDR2 YYEKEE (reference sequence). CDR3 protein: CASSGSFSSGTYEQYF. CDR3 coding DNA: TGTGCCAGCAGCGGCAGTTTTTCTAGCGGAACCTACGAGCAGTACTTC.

In its sample, this clone was seen once. The chain couples TRBV3-1 (or the pseudogene TRBV3-2) to TRBJ1-1; TRBD1 aligns across 11 bases. The junction had 2 bases not matched to a gene; V was cut back by 0 bases and J by 8 bases. The V gene's germline CDR1 is LGHDT and CDR2 YNNKEL (reference sequence). This CDR3 contains 14 residues. Here the CDR3 DNA reads TGTGCCAGCAGCCAAGAGGACAGGGGGCCCGAAGCTTTCTTT. Its translation: CASSQEDRGPEAFF.

The chain combines TRBV30 with TRBJ1-3; D unclear. V was cut by 3 bases and J by 6 bases, with 15 bases left in between. The CDR3 is 14 amino acids. Germline-derived CDR1 and CDR2 are GTSNPN and SVGIG (reference sequence). The CDR3 DNA sequence: TGTGCCTGGAGCTACGGAGCCCCCCCAAACACCATATATTTT. This codes for CAWSYGAPPNTIYF.

The chain employs TRBV29-1 and TRBJ2-1; 11 nucleotides match TRBD2. The CDR3 runs 15 residues. In germline, CDR1 is SQVTM, CDR2 ANQGSEA. The junction had 11 bases not matched to a gene; V was cut back by 6 bases and J by 7 bases. CDR3 region: CSVAPLAGVRNEQFF. The CDR3 DNA reads TGCAGCGTGGCCCCACTAGCGGGAGTGCGTAATGAGCAGTTCTTC.

The chain joins TRBV20-1 to TRBJ1-4; no definite D call. Between the trimmed V and J ends, which lost 4 bases and 4 bases, there was a span of 4 bases. CDR1 and CDR2 from the germline V gene are DFQATT and SNEGSKA (reference sequence). The CDR3 runs 11 residues. The CDR3 DNA reads TGCAGTGCTACCAATAATGAAAAACTGTTTTTT. It translates to CSATNNEKLFF.

The chain has TRBV11-2 and TRBJ1-1; 7 positions agree with TRBD1. V dropped 5 bases and J dropped 11; count of bases not matched to a gene: 8. Germline V CDR1 and CDR2: SGHAT, FQNNGV. There are 12 residues in the CDR3. This CDR3 is CASSRTGILAFF. The CDR3 bases are TGTGCCAGCAGCCGGACAGGCATCCTGGCTTTCTTT.